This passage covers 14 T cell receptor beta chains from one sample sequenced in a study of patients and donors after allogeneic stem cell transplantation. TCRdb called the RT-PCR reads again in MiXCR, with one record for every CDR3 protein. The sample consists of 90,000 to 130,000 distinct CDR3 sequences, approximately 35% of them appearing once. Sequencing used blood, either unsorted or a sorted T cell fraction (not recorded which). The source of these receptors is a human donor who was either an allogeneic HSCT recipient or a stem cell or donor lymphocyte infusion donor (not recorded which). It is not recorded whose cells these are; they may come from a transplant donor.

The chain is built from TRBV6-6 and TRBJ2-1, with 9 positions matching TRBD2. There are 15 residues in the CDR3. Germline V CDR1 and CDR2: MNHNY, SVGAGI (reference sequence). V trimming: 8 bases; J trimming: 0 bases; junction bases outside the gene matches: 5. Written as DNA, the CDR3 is TGTGCCAGCCTAGCGGGACGTAGCTCCTACAATGAGCAGTTCTTC. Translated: CASLAGRSSYNEQFF.

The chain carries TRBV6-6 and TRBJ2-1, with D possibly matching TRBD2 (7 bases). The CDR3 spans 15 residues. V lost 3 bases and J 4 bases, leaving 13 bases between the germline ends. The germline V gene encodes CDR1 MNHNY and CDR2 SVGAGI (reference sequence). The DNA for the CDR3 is TGTGCCAGCAGTTATGGGAGGGGGAGGTACAATGAGCAGTTCTTC. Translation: CASSYGRGRYNEQFF.

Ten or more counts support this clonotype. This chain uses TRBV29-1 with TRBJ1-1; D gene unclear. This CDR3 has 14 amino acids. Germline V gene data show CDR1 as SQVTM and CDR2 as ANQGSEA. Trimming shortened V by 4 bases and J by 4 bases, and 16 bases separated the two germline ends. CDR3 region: CSVVLSLEGTEAFF. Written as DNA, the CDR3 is TGCAGCGTTGTCTTATCGTTGGAGGGCACTGAAGCTTTCTTT.

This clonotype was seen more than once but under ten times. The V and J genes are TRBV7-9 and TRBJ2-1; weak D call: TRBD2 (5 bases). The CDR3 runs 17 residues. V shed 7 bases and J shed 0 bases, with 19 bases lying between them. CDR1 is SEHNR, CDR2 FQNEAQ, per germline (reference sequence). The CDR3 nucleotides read TGTGCCAGCACTAACCCCCTACTAGGCAGCTCCTACAATGAGCAGTTCTTC. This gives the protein CASTNPLLGSSYNEQFF.

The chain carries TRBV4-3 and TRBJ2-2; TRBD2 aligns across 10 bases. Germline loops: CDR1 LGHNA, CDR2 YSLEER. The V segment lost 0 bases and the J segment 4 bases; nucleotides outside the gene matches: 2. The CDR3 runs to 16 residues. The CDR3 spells CASSQDGTSVTGELFF. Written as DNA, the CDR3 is TGCGCCAGCAGCCAAGATGGGACTAGCGTCACCGGGGAGCTGTTTTTT.

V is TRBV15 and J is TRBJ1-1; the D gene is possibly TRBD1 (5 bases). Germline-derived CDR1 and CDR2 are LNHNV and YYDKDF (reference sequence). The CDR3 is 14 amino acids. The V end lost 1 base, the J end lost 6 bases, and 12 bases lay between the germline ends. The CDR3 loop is CATSRVRGIPEAFF. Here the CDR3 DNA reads TGTGCCACCAGCAGAGTACGGGGCATCCCTGAAGCTTTCTTT.

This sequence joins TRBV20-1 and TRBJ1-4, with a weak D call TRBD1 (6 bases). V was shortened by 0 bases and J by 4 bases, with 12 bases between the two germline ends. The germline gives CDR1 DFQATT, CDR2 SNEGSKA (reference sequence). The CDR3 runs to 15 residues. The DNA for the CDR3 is TGCAGTGCTAGAGATCTAGGACAGTATAATGAAAAACTGTTTTTT. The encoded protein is CSARDLGQYNEKLFF.

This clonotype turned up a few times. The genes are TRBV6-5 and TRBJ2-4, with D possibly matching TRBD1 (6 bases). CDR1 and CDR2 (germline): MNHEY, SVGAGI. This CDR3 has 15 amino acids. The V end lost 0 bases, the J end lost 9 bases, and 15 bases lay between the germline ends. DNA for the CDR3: TGTGCCAGCAGTTACTCGAGAACAGGGAGCATCATTCAGTACTTC. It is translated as CASSYSRTGSIIQYF.

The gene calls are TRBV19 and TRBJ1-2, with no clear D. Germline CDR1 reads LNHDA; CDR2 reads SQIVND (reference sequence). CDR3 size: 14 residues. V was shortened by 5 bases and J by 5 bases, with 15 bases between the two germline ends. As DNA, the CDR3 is TGTGCCAGTAGTTCGACCCGGACGGCTTATGGCTACACCTTC. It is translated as CASSSTRTAYGYTF.

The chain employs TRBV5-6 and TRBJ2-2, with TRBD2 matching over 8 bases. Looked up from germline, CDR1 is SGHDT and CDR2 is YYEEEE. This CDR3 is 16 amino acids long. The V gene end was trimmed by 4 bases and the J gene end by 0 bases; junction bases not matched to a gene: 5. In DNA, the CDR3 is TGTGCCAGCAGCAAACTAGCGGACACGAACACCGGGGAGCTGTTTTTT. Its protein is CASSKLADTNTGELFF.

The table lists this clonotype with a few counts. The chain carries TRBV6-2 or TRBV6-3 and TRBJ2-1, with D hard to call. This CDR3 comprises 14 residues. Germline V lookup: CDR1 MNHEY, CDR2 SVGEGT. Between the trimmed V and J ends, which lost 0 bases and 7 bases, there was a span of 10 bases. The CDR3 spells CASSYSRLKNEQFF. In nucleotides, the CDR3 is TGTGCCAGCAGTTACTCAAGGCTTAAGAATGAGCAGTTCTTC.

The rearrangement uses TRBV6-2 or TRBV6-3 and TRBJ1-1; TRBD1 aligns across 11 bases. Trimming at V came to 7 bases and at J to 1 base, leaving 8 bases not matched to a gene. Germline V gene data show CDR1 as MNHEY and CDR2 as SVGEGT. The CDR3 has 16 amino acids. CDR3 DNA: TGTGCCAGCACCCCACGGGGACAGGGGGGGAACACTGAAGCTTTCTTT. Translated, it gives CASTPRGQGGNTEAFF.

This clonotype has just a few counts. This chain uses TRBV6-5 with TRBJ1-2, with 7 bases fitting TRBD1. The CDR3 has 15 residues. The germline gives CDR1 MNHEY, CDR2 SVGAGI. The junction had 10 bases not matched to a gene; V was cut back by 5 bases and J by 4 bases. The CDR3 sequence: CASSGSTGIGYGYTF. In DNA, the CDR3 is TGTGCCAGCAGTGGCTCGACAGGGATCGGCTATGGCTACACCTTC.

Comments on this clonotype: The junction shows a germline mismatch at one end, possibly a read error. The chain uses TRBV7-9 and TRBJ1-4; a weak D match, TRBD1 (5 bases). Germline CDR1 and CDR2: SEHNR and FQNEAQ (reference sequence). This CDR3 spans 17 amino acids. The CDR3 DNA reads TGTGCCAGCAGTTTAGCGCCAGCGGGGCGGGCTAATGAAAAACTGTTTTTT. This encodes CASSLAPAGRANEKLFF.